The subject of this entry is one TCR beta chain. Profiled with immunoSEQ multiplex PCR; TCRdb holds only in-frame clones, not every one. Of 45,000 or so clones listed, approximately 91% were seen once; the top ten hold about 1.5%. The entry originates in a study of T cell changes during pregnancy in multiple sclerosis. The CDR3 length is 14 residues. Germline lookup yields CDR1 SNHLY and CDR2 FYNNEI. Trimming pared 4 bases from V and 4 bases from J, leaving 11 bases between. Sample: PBMCs (not recorded whether the cells were cultured). The chain combines TRBV2 with TRBJ2-1; D perhaps matches TRBD2 (5 bases). This sequence originates from a female donor with multiple sclerosis, enrolled in a pregnancy study. The chain's CDR3 is CASSVSGFYNEQFF. For the CDR3, the DNA is TGTGCCAGCAGTGTTTCGGGATTTTACAATGAGCAGTTCTTC.